This is a list of T cell receptor beta chains from one sample in a study of blood T cell repertoires in COVID-19. Clones were read by immunoSEQ multiplex PCR, and TCRdb kept only the in-frame ones, dropping some. The table lists over 85,000 clones, 87% of them singletons. Specimen: peripheral blood. Receptors were obtained from a woman in her forties or fifties with COVID-19, enrolled during active disease. The CDR3 runs from the conserved cysteine through the conserved F or W. Fields, in order: V gene, D gene, clone size, J gene, CDR3 protein, CDR3 DNA. The D gene is left open where the match is weak. For some rows the clone size is stated as once, few or many, or as a class when expanded; others skip it.

v_call: TRBV19; d_call: NA; clone_size: NA; j_call: TRBJ1-1; cdr3_aa: CASSLKGSVNTEAFF; cdr3_nt: TGTGCCAGTAGTCTCAAGGGGTCGGTGAACACTGAAGCTTTCTTT
v_call: TRBV4-1; d_call: TRBD1; clone_size: NA; j_call: TRBJ1-1; cdr3_aa: CASSQESQGAYTEAFF; cdr3_nt: TGCGCCAGCAGCCAAGAGTCTCAGGGGGCTTACACTGAAGCTTTCTTT
v_call: TRBV4-1; d_call: NA; clone_size: medium-sized; j_call: TRBJ1-6; cdr3_aa: CASSQARGDYNSPLHF; cdr3_nt: TGCGCCAGCAGCCAAGCTAGGGGCGACTATAATTCACCCCTCCACTTT
v_call: TRBV10-3; d_call: NA; clone_size: NA; j_call: TRBJ1-2; cdr3_aa: CAISDVQDGYTF; cdr3_nt: TGTGCCATCAGTGACGTACAAGATGGCTACACCTTC
v_call: TRBV9; d_call: NA; clone_size: once; j_call: TRBJ2-3; cdr3_aa: CASSADSPAALRTDTQYF; cdr3_nt: TGTGCCAGCAGCGCAGACTCACCAGCCGCACTTAGGACAGATACGCAGTATTTT
v_call: TRBV9; d_call: TRBD1; clone_size: NA; j_call: TRBJ1-5; cdr3_aa: CASSLGTGESNQPQHF; cdr3_nt: TGTGCCAGCAGCCTAGGGACAGGGGAGAGCAATCAGCCCCAGCATTTT
v_call: TRBV19; d_call: TRBD1; clone_size: NA; j_call: TRBJ2-2; cdr3_aa: CASSMWDRGPGELFF; cdr3_nt: TGTGCCAGTAGTATGTGGGACAGGGGGCCCGGGGAGCTGTTTTTT
v_call: TRBV21-1; d_call: NA; clone_size: NA; j_call: TRBJ1-4; cdr3_aa: CASSKVSDHNEKLFF; cdr3_nt: TGTGCCAGCAGCAAAGTAAGCGATCATAATGAAAAACTGTTTTTT
v_call: TRBV11-2; d_call: TRBD1; clone_size: NA; j_call: TRBJ2-5; cdr3_aa: CASSLQTGDQETQYF; cdr3_nt: TGTGCCAGCAGCCTACAGACAGGGGACCAAGAGACCCAGTACTTC
v_call: TRBV5-1; d_call: TRBD1; clone_size: NA; j_call: TRBJ1-6; cdr3_aa: CASSLTGGYSPLHF; cdr3_nt: TGCGCCAGCAGCTTGACAGGGGGCTACTCACCCCTCCACTTT
v_call: TRBV15; d_call: NA; clone_size: NA; j_call: TRBJ1-2; cdr3_aa: CATSRDRGIQGEGYTF; cdr3_nt: TGTGCCACCAGCAGAGATAGGGGGATTCAGGGAGAAGGCTACACCTTC
v_call: TRBV4-1; d_call: NA; clone_size: NA; j_call: TRBJ2-1; cdr3_aa: CASSPGRVSYNEQFF; cdr3_nt: TGCGCCAGCAGCCCGGGCAGGGTCTCCTACAATGAGCAGTTCTTC
v_call: TRBV6-6; d_call: NA; clone_size: NA; j_call: TRBJ1-3; cdr3_aa: CATSSVSSGNTIYF; cdr3_nt: TGTGCGACTTCCTCAGTTAGCTCTGGAAACACCATATATTTT
v_call: TRBV5-4; d_call: TRBD1; clone_size: once; j_call: TRBJ2-2; cdr3_aa: CASSNAVTGAATGELFF; cdr3_nt: TGTGCCAGCAGCAACGCCGTTACAGGGGCGGCCACCGGGGAGCTGTTTTTT
v_call: TRBV6-5; d_call: NA; clone_size: NA; j_call: TRBJ2-1; cdr3_aa: CASSTLRSSYNEQFF; cdr3_nt: TGTGCCAGCAGTACACTCCGGAGCTCCTACAATGAGCAGTTCTTC
v_call: TRBV6-5; d_call: TRBD1; clone_size: NA; j_call: TRBJ1-1; cdr3_aa: CASTPEGQYTEAFF; cdr3_nt: TGTGCCAGCACCCCCGAGGGACAGTACACTGAAGCTTTCTTT
v_call: TRBV18; d_call: TRBD1; clone_size: NA; j_call: TRBJ1-2; cdr3_aa: CASSEGTGGVGGYGYTF; cdr3_nt: TGTGCCAGCTCTGAGGGGACAGGGGGCGTCGGTGGCTATGGCTACACCTTC
v_call: TRBV5-1; d_call: TRBD2; clone_size: few; j_call: TRBJ2-1; cdr3_aa: CASSSGLAGGHEQFF; cdr3_nt: TGCGCCAGCAGCTCGGGACTAGCGGGGGGGCATGAGCAGTTCTTC
v_call: TRBV19; d_call: TRBD1; clone_size: NA; j_call: TRBJ1-1; cdr3_aa: CASRHPAGGAGTEAFF; cdr3_nt: TGTGCCAGTAGACACCCCGCAGGGGGCGCTGGCACTGAAGCTTTCTTT
v_call: TRBV2; d_call: NA; clone_size: NA; j_call: TRBJ1-3; cdr3_aa: CASSYTGHSGNTIYF; cdr3_nt: TGTGCCAGCAGTTACACAGGTCACTCTGGAAACACCATATATTTT
v_call: TRBV5-5; d_call: NA; clone_size: NA; j_call: TRBJ1-5; cdr3_aa: CASSIRQALYNQPQHF; cdr3_nt: TGTGCCAGCAGCATCAGACAGGCGCTATATAATCAGCCCCAGCATTTT
v_call: TRBV7-2; d_call: NA; clone_size: NA; j_call: TRBJ2-7; cdr3_aa: CASSPGGGHEQYF; cdr3_nt: TGTGCCAGCAGCCCCGGCGGGGGCCACGAGCAGTACTTC
v_call: TRBV2; d_call: TRBD1; clone_size: NA; j_call: TRBJ1-2; cdr3_aa: CASSRPKLTGGYGYTF; cdr3_nt: TGTGCCAGCAGCCGCCCAAAATTGACAGGGGGCTATGGCTACACCTTC
v_call: TRBV3-1/TRBV3-2; d_call: NA; clone_size: NA; j_call: TRBJ2-7; cdr3_aa: CASSQDLQAYPEQYF; cdr3_nt: TGTGCCAGCAGCCAAGATCTACAGGCTTATCCAGAGCAGTACTTC
v_call: TRBV30; d_call: TRBD1; clone_size: NA; j_call: TRBJ2-7; cdr3_aa: CASETGTSYEQYF; cdr3_nt: TGTGCCTCAGAGACAGGGACAAGCTACGAGCAGTACTTC
v_call: TRBV11-1; d_call: NA; clone_size: NA; j_call: TRBJ2-7; cdr3_aa: CASSPNRDYEQYF; cdr3_nt: TGTGCCAGCAGCCCTAACCGGGACTACGAGCAGTACTTC
v_call: TRBV2; d_call: NA; clone_size: NA; j_call: TRBJ1-4; cdr3_aa: CASRGGENEKLFF; cdr3_nt: TGTGCCAGCAGAGGGGGGGAAAATGAAAAACTGTTTTTT
v_call: TRBV9; d_call: NA; clone_size: NA; j_call: TRBJ1-3; cdr3_aa: CASSVAGANGNTIYF; cdr3_nt: TGTGCCAGCAGCGTAGCAGGGGCCAATGGAAACACCATATATTTT
v_call: TRBV5-1; d_call: TRBD1; clone_size: NA; j_call: TRBJ2-1; cdr3_aa: CASSFMGQGNEQFF; cdr3_nt: TGCGCCAGCAGCTTCATGGGACAGGGGAATGAGCAGTTCTTC
v_call: TRBV24-1; d_call: TRBD2; clone_size: NA; j_call: TRBJ2-2; cdr3_aa: CATSMGTSGGRTGELFF; cdr3_nt: TGTGCCACCAGTATGGGGACTAGCGGGGGCCGCACCGGGGAGCTGTTTTTT
v_call: TRBV4-1; d_call: NA; clone_size: NA; j_call: TRBJ1-2; cdr3_aa: CASSQDFAQGLGDGYTF; cdr3_nt: TGCGCCAGCAGCCAAGATTTCGCACAGGGACTAGGCGATGGCTACACCTTC
v_call: TRBV11-2; d_call: TRBD1; clone_size: few; j_call: TRBJ1-4; cdr3_aa: CASSFRTGVGKLFF; cdr3_nt: TGTGCCAGCAGCTTCAGGACAGGGGTCGGAAAACTGTTTTTT
v_call: TRBV9; d_call: NA; clone_size: NA; j_call: TRBJ2-5; cdr3_aa: CASSVAERETQYF; cdr3_nt: TGTGCCAGCAGCGTAGCGGAGAGGGAGACCCAGTACTTC
v_call: TRBV2; d_call: NA; clone_size: NA; j_call: TRBJ2-5; cdr3_aa: CASRLGRLVETQYF; cdr3_nt: TGTGCCAGCAGACTTGGGAGACTGGTTGAGACCCAGTACTTC
v_call: TRBV4-2; d_call: NA; clone_size: NA; j_call: TRBJ2-2; cdr3_aa: CASSPLAGTGELFF; cdr3_nt: TGTGCCAGCAGCCCCCTAGCCGGCACCGGGGAGCTGTTTTTT
v_call: TRBV7-2; d_call: NA; clone_size: NA; j_call: TRBJ1-1; cdr3_aa: CASSTSPGNTEAFF; cdr3_nt: TGTGCCAGCAGCACCAGTCCAGGGAACACTGAAGCTTTCTTT
v_call: TRBV4-1; d_call: TRBD1; clone_size: NA; j_call: TRBJ2-7; cdr3_aa: CASSQDYRGSYEQYF; cdr3_nt: TGCGCCAGCAGCCAAGATTACAGGGGTTCCTACGAGCAGTACTTC
v_call: TRBV7-9; d_call: TRBD1; clone_size: NA; j_call: TRBJ1-4; cdr3_aa: CASSPQGSNEKLFF; cdr3_nt: TGTGCCAGCAGCCCACAGGGGTCTAATGAAAAACTGTTTTTT
v_call: TRBV21-1; d_call: NA; clone_size: NA; j_call: TRBJ2-1; cdr3_aa: CASSKERLAYNEQFF; cdr3_nt: TGTGCCAGCAGCAAAGAGAGACTAGCCTACAATGAGCAGTTCTTC
v_call: TRBV19; d_call: TRBD1; clone_size: NA; j_call: TRBJ2-7; cdr3_aa: CASSRDRGDEQYF; cdr3_nt: TGTGCCAGTAGTCGGGACAGGGGGGACGAGCAGTACTTC
v_call: TRBV30; d_call: NA; clone_size: NA; j_call: TRBJ1-5; cdr3_aa: CAWGTGSGGQPQHF; cdr3_nt: TGTGCCTGGGGAACAGGGAGCGGCGGTCAGCCCCAGCATTTT
v_call: TRBV7-6; d_call: NA; clone_size: NA; j_call: TRBJ2-7; cdr3_aa: CASSLGPVTEQYF; cdr3_nt: TGTGCCAGCAGCTTAGGCCCAGTCACCGAGCAGTACTTC
v_call: TRBV5-1; d_call: NA; clone_size: NA; j_call: TRBJ2-2; cdr3_aa: CASSLRADGELFF; cdr3_nt: TGCGCCAGCAGCTTGCGAGCGGACGGGGAGCTGTTTTTT
v_call: TRBV4-3; d_call: TRBD1; clone_size: NA; j_call: TRBJ2-7; cdr3_aa: CASSQDLSRTGTYEQYF; cdr3_nt: TGCGCCAGCAGCCAAGATCTTTCGAGGACAGGGACCTACGAGCAGTACTTC
v_call: TRBV27; d_call: TRBD1; clone_size: NA; j_call: TRBJ1-1; cdr3_aa: CASRSTGGNTEAFF; cdr3_nt: TGTGCCAGCAGATCGACAGGGGGCAACACTGAAGCTTTCTTT
v_call: TRBV19; d_call: NA; clone_size: NA; j_call: TRBJ1-2; cdr3_aa: CASSIDHGYGYTF; cdr3_nt: TGTGCCAGTAGTATAGATCACGGCTATGGCTACACCTTC
v_call: TRBV6-5; d_call: TRBD1; clone_size: NA; j_call: TRBJ2-7; cdr3_aa: CASFRDRVSEQYF; cdr3_nt: TGTGCCAGTTTCCGGGACAGGGTGTCCGAGCAGTACTTC
v_call: TRBV10-3; d_call: NA; clone_size: NA; j_call: TRBJ2-5; cdr3_aa: CAISDGPWETQYF; cdr3_nt: TGTGCCATCAGTGATGGGCCCTGGGAGACCCAGTACTTC